The clone carrying this T cell receptor (beta chain) was detected a few times. Its matching antigen is unknown. The assay was immunoSEQ multiplex PCR, and TCRdb's table has in-frame clones only and misses some. Here the sample spans about 160,000 clones, roughly 96% being singletons. These data belong to a study of cytomegalovirus exposure and HLA in healthy donors. Study summary: The approximately 680 first-cohort repertoires and the 100 to 150 validation repertoires shared the same platform, a later analysis reported. General study results and limits: Whilst most TCR sequences proved rare, a subset of public TCRs occurred across many donors. The CMV antigen specificity of three CMV-associated chains was confirmed through in vitro analysis.

This TCR was recovered from a woman between 18 and 30 years old in good health and CMV-seronegative. The sequenced material came from PBMCs.

The CDR3 protein is CASSVDMNQPQHF. In nucleotides, the CDR3 is TGTGCCAGCAGCGTAGACATGAATCAGCCCCAGCATTTT. The chain joins TRBV9 to TRBJ1-5; D remains unclear. The ends were cut back, 0 bases at V and 4 bases at J, with 5 bases in the middle. The CDR3 extends over 13 amino acids. CDR1 and CDR2 from the germline V gene are SGDLS and YYNGEE.